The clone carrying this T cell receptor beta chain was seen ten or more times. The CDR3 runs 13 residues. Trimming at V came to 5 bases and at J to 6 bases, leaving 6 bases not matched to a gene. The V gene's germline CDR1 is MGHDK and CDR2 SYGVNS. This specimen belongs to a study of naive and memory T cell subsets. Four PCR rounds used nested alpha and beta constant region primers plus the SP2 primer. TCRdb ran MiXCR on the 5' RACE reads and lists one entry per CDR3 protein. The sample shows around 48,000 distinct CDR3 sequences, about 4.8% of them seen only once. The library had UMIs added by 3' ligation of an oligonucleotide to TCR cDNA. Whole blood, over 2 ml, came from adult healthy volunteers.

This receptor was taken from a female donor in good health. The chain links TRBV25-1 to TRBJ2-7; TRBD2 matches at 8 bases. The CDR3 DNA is TGTGCCAGCAGTCGGCGGGAGGTTGTCGAGCAGTACTTC. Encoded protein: CASSRREVVEQYF.